This TCR beta chain was captured in a study of CD8+ T cells in alopecia areata. Treatment indicated: oral pan-JAK inhibitor, 5-10 mg twice daily. Sorting of CD4+ and CD8+ T cells was performed on PBMCs. Trimming stripped 3 bases from V and 0 bases from J, with 18 bases between. CDR1 and CDR2 from the germline V gene are SQVTM and ANQGSEA. The CDR3 has 16 residues. Sequencing used cDNA as its template, made by extracting RNA and reverse transcribing it. TCRdb's table, derived via immunoSEQ multiplex PCR, lists solely in-frame clones and lacks some. The sample lists about 76,000 clones, roughly 70% occurring once.

The sample in question was CD8+ T cells sorted from blood, obtained at week 24, from a patient treated with tofacitinib. The chain recombines TRBV29-1 with TRBJ2-7; D is tentatively TRBD1 or TRBD2 (5 bases each). The clonotype originates from a human donor with alopecia areata. CDR3 in amino acids: CSVETPRSGPSYEQYF. In nucleotides, the CDR3 is TGCAGCGTTGAGACCCCCCGGTCGGGGCCCTCCTACGAGCAGTACTTC.